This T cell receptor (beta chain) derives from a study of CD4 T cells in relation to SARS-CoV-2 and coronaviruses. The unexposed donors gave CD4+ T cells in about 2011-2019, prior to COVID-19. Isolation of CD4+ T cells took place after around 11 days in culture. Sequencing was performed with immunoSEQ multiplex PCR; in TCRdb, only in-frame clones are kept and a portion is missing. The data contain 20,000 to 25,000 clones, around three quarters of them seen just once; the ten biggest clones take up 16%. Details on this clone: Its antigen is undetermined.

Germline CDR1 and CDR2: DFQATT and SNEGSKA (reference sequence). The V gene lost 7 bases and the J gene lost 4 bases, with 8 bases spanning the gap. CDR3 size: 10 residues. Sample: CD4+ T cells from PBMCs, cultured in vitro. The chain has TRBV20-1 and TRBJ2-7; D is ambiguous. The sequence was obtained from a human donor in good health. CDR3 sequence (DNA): TGCAGTGACAGAAGTTACGAGCAGTACTTC. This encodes CSDRSYEQYF.